This T cell receptor beta chain was identified during a study of blood T cell repertoires in COVID-19 (TCRdb year 2020). Some background on the complete study: Samples from collaborators originated in the United States, Italy and Spain and spanned both the acute and convalescent phases of COVID-19. Nearly every sample came with metadata listing a de-identified subject ID, COVID-19 status, age in years and sex. The samples were drawn from two sources: the first 160 participants of the ongoing ImmuneRACE study, and approximately 1,300 subjects contributed by 6 global collaborators. The repertoires were released in a freely available public database meant as a resource for research on the immune response to SARS-CoV-2. Where HLA class I and class II types were available, the types were taken from metadata supplied by the sample provider, not from assay-based typing. The material from the prospective study consisted of cDNA or gDNA derived from T cells, B-cell-depleted T cells, or PBMCs. The dataset comprised deeply sampled blood TCRbeta repertoires from subjects exposed to, actively infected with, or recovered from COVID-19. What the research found in general, with its limitations: The quantity of clinical and demographic metadata differed by source and by participant and was supplied without curation.

On this clone: What antigen it recognizes has not been identified. Base-call qualities are not available, and no considerably larger clone is one nucleotide away.

From its cysteine to its phenylalanine, the CDR3 spans 11 amino acids. CDR3 DNA only is kept here, 33 bases in frame from base 1. V lost 6 bases and J lost 6 bases; the stretch between them is 8 bases long. CDR1 and CDR2 (LNHDA, SQIVND) derive from the germline V gene (reference sequence). TCRbeta CDR3 regions were amplified from genomic DNA using the immunoSEQ Assay, a bias-controlled multiplex PCR. Regarding the original processing steps: Within the assay, amplification of reference gene primers was used to estimate how many nucleated cells each sample contained. To quantify the absolute abundance of each unique TCRbeta CDR3 rearrangement, sequence reads were collapsed and filtered. For each sample, productive Simpson clonality was calculated as the square root of Simpson's diversity index over productive rearrangements. TCRdb mirrors the immuneACCESS table, restricted to in-frame sequences. Some clones are absent from its copies; in checked studies, under half trace to an unresolved V gene, and the reason for the others is unknown. The D gene and trimming were derived from the DNA, and the V and J assignments and clone size from that table. This sample gives some 410,000 clones in total; 85% to 90% of them show up just once. The ten largest clones represent more than 0.85% of the sample.

Enrolling through a virtual design, the prospective study's participants ranged in age from roughly 18 to 90 years and lived across roughly 23 United States geographic areas. To assign participants to cohorts, the prospective study relied on clinical history that participants themselves reported in a screening survey and a study questionnaire. In the prospective study, mobile phlebotomists collected whole blood, serum and a nasopharyngeal or oropharyngeal swab from each participant. Participants in the prospective study had the option to provide additional blood draws and questionnaires over a roughly 2-month period. Before DNA extraction, prospective study blood samples were shipped either frozen or at room temperature.

The sample comprised PBMCs or T cells enriched from blood (not recorded which). The V and J segments used are TRBV19 and TRBJ1-2; the D gene is not confidently resolved. This TCR came from a woman aged 25 to 39 with acute COVID-19. The CDR3 loop reads CASSLSDGYTF. In nucleotides, the sequence is TGTGCCAGTAGCCTCAGCGATGGCTACACCTTC. The CDR3 plus the reference TRBV19 and TRBJ1-2 genes for the other parts give the full variable domain: DGGITQSPKYLFRKEGQNVTLSCEQNLNHDAMYWYRQDPGQGLRLIYYSQIVNDFQKGDIAEGYSVSREKKESFPLTVTSAQKNPTAFYLCASSLSDGYTFGSGTRLTVV.